Shown below are 31 T cell receptor beta chains from a single sample sequenced in a study of blood T cells in healthy people across ages. Alongside a J-beta primer mix, a sample-barcoded 5' primer served in a second PCR lasting about 6 to 11 cycles. TCRdb reanalysed the 5' RACE reads using MiXCR and keeps one entry per CDR3 protein. Among 700,000 or so distinct CDR3 sequences listed, over 20% were seen once. Specimen: blood. Source of these receptors: a man between 65 and 79 years old in good health.

This clonotype was picked up a small number of times. The chain joins TRBV11-2 to TRBJ1-1; D is ambiguous. Trimming removed 5 bases from V and 0 bases from J, with 16 bases in between. CDR1 SGHAT and CDR2 FQNNGV come from the germline V gene. The CDR3 is 16 amino acids. CDR3 coding DNA: TGTGCCAGCAGCCCCCGATTGGGCACCGTGAACACTGAAGCTTTCTTT. It translates to CASSPRLGTVNTEAFF.

This clonotype has just a few counts. The rearrangement links TRBV10-3 to TRBJ2-2, with 7 bases lining up with TRBD2. Germline trimming cut 6 bases from V and 3 bases from J; bases unmatched to any gene: 7. The CDR3 is 15 residues long. CDR1 is ENHRY and CDR2 is SYGVKD in the germline V gene. In nucleotides, the CDR3 is TGTGCCATCAGCCCCGCAGGGAGGGACACCGGGGAGCTGTTTTTT. Translated, it gives CAISPAGRDTGELFF.

V is TRBV5-5 and J is TRBJ1-1; 7 positions agree with TRBD1. Germline V gene lookup returns CDR1 SGHKS and CDR2 YYEKEE (reference sequence). V was pared by 0 bases and J by 5 bases, with 7 bases of the junction left unmatched. This CDR3 contains 15 residues. CDR3 loop: CASSLGTGVGTEAFF. The CDR3 nucleotides read TGTGCCAGCAGCTTGGGCACAGGGGTGGGGACTGAAGCTTTCTTT.

The rearrangement joins TRBV10-3 to TRBJ1-3; D ambiguous. Trimming removed 3 bases from V and 4 bases from J, with 16 bases in between. The V gene's germline CDR1 is ENHRY and CDR2 SYGVKD. The CDR3 runs 16 residues. The CDR3, as DNA: TGTGCCATCAGTGATTCCGACCTGTATCAAGGAAACACCATATATTTT. Translating gives CAISDSDLYQGNTIYF.

This clonotype was observed a few times. The gene calls are TRBV2 and TRBJ1-1; D uncertain. The CDR3 sequence is 11 residues long. V was pared by 6 bases and J by 10 bases, with 12 bases between. Germline CDR1 and CDR2: SNHLY and FYNNEI. CDR3 DNA: TGTGCCAGCAGGGCCCCGGAGGGAGCTTTCTTT. Protein product: CASRAPEGAFF. The full variable domain, its missing parts supplied by reference TRBV2 and TRBJ1-1, is EPEVTQTPSHQVTQMGQEVILRCVPISNHLYFYWYRQILGQKVEFLVSFYNNEISEKSEIFDDQFSVERPDGSNFTLKIRSTKLEDSAMYFCASRAPEGAFFGQGTRLTVV.

The V call is TRBV6-5, the J call TRBJ1-1; no clear D gene. The germline CDR1 and CDR2 sequences are MNHEY and SVGAGI. V lost 1 base and J lost 0, with 3 bases in between. This CDR3 is 13 amino acids long. The CDR3 bases are TGTGCCAGCAGTTACTACCTGAACACTGAAGCTTTCTTT. Translating gives CASSYYLNTEAFF.

This clonotype occurred a few times. The CDR3 loop is CASSPLSTGGDGYTF. The CDR3 DNA follows: TGCGCCAGCAGCCCTCTCTCAACAGGGGGGGATGGCTACACCTTC. The chain has TRBV5-1 and TRBJ1-2, with 8 bases identical to TRBD1. Germline CDR1 and CDR2: SGHRS and YFSETQ. The V segment lost 4 bases and the J segment 6 bases; nucleotides outside the gene matches: 11. The CDR3 runs 15 residues.

Note on this clonotype: The CDR3 carries no conserved terminal phenylalanine or tryptophan, so it likely arises from a read error. Because the CDR3's place on the DNA is in doubt, the DNA is left out and the CDR3 is given as listed by TCRdb. The chain is built from TRBV12-3 or TRBV12-4 and TRBJ2-3. The CDR3 has 11 residues if both end residues are counted. CDR3 amino acids: CARSLVDMQYS.

This clonotype was counted once. The chain couples TRBV18 to TRBJ1-2; D remains unclear. The CDR3 length is 13 residues. Germline CDR1 KGHSH, CDR2 LQKENI. V was trimmed by 3 bases and J by 8 bases, leaving 13 bases between them. As DNA, the CDR3 is TGTGCCAGCTCACCCCTAGGGTCGAAGGGCTACACCTTC. This sequence encodes CASSPLGSKGYTF.

This chain uses TRBV3-1 with TRBJ1-6; D uncertain. From germline, CDR1 is LGHDT and CDR2 YNNKEL (reference sequence). The ends were cut back, 5 bases at V and 6 bases at J, with 11 bases in the middle. This CDR3 region has 14 residues. CDR3 protein: CASSIRGPNSPLHF. In DNA form, the CDR3 reads TGTGCCAGCAGCATCCGAGGACCTAATTCACCCCTCCACTTT.

This clonotype has just a few counts. This chain connects TRBV24-1 to TRBJ1-2; D gene unclear. Trimming took 3 bases from V and 8 from J, leaving 6 bases between them. This CDR3 region has 11 residues. In germline, CDR1 is KGHDR, CDR2 SFDVKD. The chain's CDR3 is CATSDTDGYTF. Written as DNA, the CDR3 is TGTGCCACCAGTGATACCGACGGCTACACCTTC.

J is TRBJ2-3 and V is TRBV24-1, with TRBD1 matching over 8 bases. Germline assignment: CDR1 KGHDR and CDR2 SFDVKD. Germline trimming cut 7 bases from V and 2 bases from J; bases unmatched to any gene: 10. The CDR3 has 16 amino acids. This chain's CDR3 is CATSPTGTGDTDTQYF. The CDR3 nucleotides read TGTGCCACCAGCCCAACCGGGACAGGCGACACAGATACGCAGTATTTT.

This clonotype was picked up a small number of times. The chain is built from TRBV5-1 and TRBJ2-3, with 7 bases aligning to TRBD2. CDR1 SGHRS and CDR2 YFSETQ come from the germline V gene. CDR3 length equals 19 residues. V lost 0 bases and J lost 1; bases outside the gene matches: 14. In DNA, the CDR3 is TGCGCCAGCAGCTTGGCCCTCGTCACGACTAGCCCACGCACAGATACGCAGTATTTT. Translated, it gives CASSLALVTTSPRTDTQYF.

The table lists this clonotype with many counts. The chain joins TRBV15 to TRBJ2-4; maybe TRBD1 (6 bases). Per germline, CDR1 LNHNV and CDR2 YYDKDF (reference sequence). V gave up 1 base and J gave up 12 bases, with 13 bases separating them. The CDR3 loop spans 13 amino acids. This CDR3 reads CATSRAYRVSQYF. In DNA form, the CDR3 reads TGTGCCACCAGCAGAGCTTACAGGGTTTCTCAGTACTTC.

This clonotype was counted between two and nine times. The chain employs TRBV5-1 and TRBJ1-1; D gene ambiguous. Looked up from germline, CDR1 is SGHRS and CDR2 is YFSETQ. V was cut by 2 bases and J by 6 bases, with 14 bases left in between. The CDR3 totals 14 residues. CDR3 region: CASSLSRVSSEAFF. The CDR3 nucleotides are TGCGCCAGCAGCTTATCCCGGGTCAGCTCTGAAGCTTTCTTT.

This clonotype was seen at least ten times. This chain joins TRBV12-3 or TRBV12-4 and TRBJ2-5; D possibly uses TRBD1 or TRBD2 (5 bases each). Deletions cut 7 bases from V and 3 bases from J, with 15 bases between. This CDR3 has 14 amino acids. CDR3 residues: CASTTGTTKETQYF. In DNA form, the CDR3 reads TGTGCCAGCACCACCGGGACGACAAAAGAGACCCAGTACTTC.

The V call is TRBV18, the J call TRBJ1-2, with 9 bases fitting TRBD1. Unmatched junction bases numbered 6, after V lost 4 bases and J lost 6 bases. CDR1 and CDR2 (germline): KGHSH, LQKENI. The CDR3 contains 14 residues. CDR3 nucleotide sequence: TGTGCCAGCTCACTCGGACAGGGGATCGATGGCTACACCTTC. It specifies CASSLGQGIDGYTF. The full variable domain, completed using reference TRBV18 and TRBJ1-2, is NAGVMQNPRHLVRRRGQEARLRCSPMKGHSHVYWYRQLPEEGLKFMVYLQKENIIDESGMPKERFSAEFPKEGPSILRIQQVVRGDSAAYFCASSLGQGIDGYTFGSGTRLTVV.

The V call is TRBV28, the J call TRBJ2-7; TRBD2 might be the D (6 bases). The CDR3 is 14 amino acids. The V gene's germline CDR1 is MDHEN and CDR2 SYDVKM. V was trimmed by 6 bases and J by 3 bases, leaving 15 bases between them. The CDR3 DNA reads TGTGCCAGCAGCCCACTAGGCGGGGTCTACGAGCAGTACTTC. Its translation is CASSPLGGVYEQYF.

The chain links TRBV19 to TRBJ2-1; D unclear. The ends were cut back, 6 bases at V and 7 bases at J, with 19 bases in the middle. Germline V gene data show CDR1 as LNHDA and CDR2 as SQIVND (reference sequence). The CDR3 spans 15 residues. The CDR3 DNA sequence: TGTGCCAGTAGGATTGTGGACGGCGAAACTAATGAGCAGTTCTTC. Residues: CASRIVDGETNEQFF.

This clonotype was counted only a few times. The chain links TRBV18 to TRBJ2-1, with 9 bases aligning to TRBD2. CDR3 length equals 15 residues. J gave up 3 bases and V 3 bases, and 3 bases lay outside the gene matches. Germline V gene data show CDR1 as KGHSH and CDR2 as LQKENI. CDR3 bases: TGTGCCAGCTCACCCCGGACTAGCGACTACAATGAGCAGTTCTTC. It codes for CASSPRTSDYNEQFF.

This clonotype was seen a few times. This rearrangement joins TRBV6-1 to TRBJ2-5; tentative D call: TRBD1 (5 bases). Matching the DNA end better, TRBJ2-7 makes the J call doubtful. CDR1 MNHNS and CDR2 SASEGT come from the germline V gene. This CDR3 has 14 residues. Here the CDR3 reads CASKTVPEIYEQYF. CDR3 nucleotide sequence: TGTGCCAGCAAGACAGTTCCAGAGATCTACGAGCAGTACTTC.

This chain connects TRBV5-6 to TRBJ1-2; no clear D. Trimming removed 7 bases at V and 0 bases at J, with 16 bases between. From germline, CDR1 is SGHDT and CDR2 YYEEEE. The CDR3 is 15 residues long. The CDR3 sequence: CASGMLAATNYGYTF. The CDR3 region has the DNA TGTGCCAGCGGCATGTTGGCAGCTACTAACTATGGCTACACCTTC.

This clonotype was detected a few times. This rearrangement joins TRBV11-2 to TRBJ2-7, with 9 bases aligning to TRBD1. V lost 1 base to trimming and J lost 2 bases; unmatched junction nucleotides: 6. Germline values: CDR1 SGHAT, CDR2 FQNNGV. This CDR3 is built from 16 residues. As DNA, the CDR3 is TGTGCCAGCAGCTTAGGATACGGGACAGGGACCTACGAGCAGTACGTC. It is translated as CASSLGYGTGTYEQYV.

The count of this clonotype is one. One end of the junction varies from germline; a read error may be responsible. The chain joins TRBV20-1 to TRBJ1-1; D not resolved. Germline V CDR1 and CDR2: DFQATT, SNEGSKA (reference sequence). CDR3 length equals 11 residues. The CDR3 reads CSAGRNTEASF. In DNA form, the CDR3 reads TGCAGTGCAGGAAGGAACACTGAAGCTTCCTTT.

The chain couples TRBV10-2 to TRBJ2-1, with D possibly being TRBD2 (7 bases). Per the germline V gene, CDR1 is WSHSY and CDR2 is SAAADI. Trimming stripped 11 bases from V and 6 bases from J, with 17 bases between. The CDR3 contains 13 residues. The CDR3 sequence: CASNREGFNEQFF. CDR3 DNA sequence: TGCGCCTCGAACAGGGAGGGGTTCAATGAGCAGTTCTTC.

In its sample, this clonotype was seen a few times. An end of the junction does not agree with germline; a read error may underlie this. The rearrangement links TRBV11-1 to TRBJ2-1, with TRBD2 as a possible D gene (5 bases). In germline, CDR1 is SGHAT, CDR2 FQDESV (reference sequence). CDR3 length: 15 amino acids. The CDR3 nucleotides are TGTGCCAACAGCTTAGAGAGGGCCCGAAACAATGAGCAGTTCTTC. Its translation: CANSLERARNNEQFF.

V and J are TRBV19 and TRBJ2-1; D is tentatively TRBD1 or TRBD2 (6 bases each). V lost 4 bases to trimming and J lost 4 bases, with 14 bases between them. The CDR3 totals 15 residues. Germline lookup yields CDR1 LNHDA and CDR2 SQIVND (reference sequence). CDR3 nucleotides: TGTGCCAGTAGTAGGGGGCGAGGGGGGTACAATGAGCAGTTCTTC. Translating it yields CASSRGRGGYNEQFF. Complete variable domain (other parts from reference TRBV19 and TRBJ2-1): DGGITQSPKYLFRKEGQNVTLSCEQNLNHDAMYWYRQDPGQGLRLIYYSQIVNDFQKGDIAEGYSVSREKKESFPLTVTSAQKNPTAFYLCASSRGRGGYNEQFFGPGTRLTVL.

This clonotype appeared a few times. The CDR3 nucleotides read TGTGCCAGCAGTTCGGACAGGGGGCGCGTTACTGAAGCTTTCTTT. As protein: CASSSDRGRVTEAFF. V gene TRBV28 combines with J gene TRBJ1-1; 11 bases fit TRBD1. This CDR3 has 15 residues. CDR1 and CDR2 (germline): MDHEN, SYDVKM. J was trimmed by 5 bases and V by 4 bases; bases with no gene match: 6.

V and J are TRBV2 and TRBJ1-3; maybe TRBD1 (5 bases). Germline CDR1 reads SNHLY; CDR2 reads FYNNEI. Trimming shortened V by 6 bases and J by 9 bases, and 12 bases separated the two germline ends. The CDR3 loop spans 12 amino acids. The CDR3 is CASRRLTVTIYF. The DNA of the CDR3 is TGTGCCAGCAGGCGACTGACAGTCACCATATATTTT.

The CDR3 DNA follows: TGCGCCAGCAGCATAGCGGGAGACTCCTACAATGAGCAGTTCTTC. The encoded protein is CASSIAGDSYNEQFF. The chain employs TRBV5-1 and TRBJ2-1; the match to TRBD2 covers 9 bases. CDR1 and CDR2 (germline): SGHRS, YFSETQ. The CDR3 contains 15 residues. The ends lost 4 bases at V and 0 bases at J; junction bases unmatched: 2.

This clonotype was detected only a few times. The rearrangement links TRBV20-1 to TRBJ2-1; TRBD1 matches at 12 bases. The CDR3 covers 15 residues. Germline V gives CDR1 DFQATT, CDR2 SNEGSKA (reference sequence). Trimming removed 4 bases from V and 7 bases from J; junction bases left unmatched: 8. Here the CDR3 reads CSATGDRGLRNEQFF. For the CDR3, the DNA is TGCAGTGCTACGGGGGACAGGGGGCTGAGGAATGAGCAGTTCTTC.